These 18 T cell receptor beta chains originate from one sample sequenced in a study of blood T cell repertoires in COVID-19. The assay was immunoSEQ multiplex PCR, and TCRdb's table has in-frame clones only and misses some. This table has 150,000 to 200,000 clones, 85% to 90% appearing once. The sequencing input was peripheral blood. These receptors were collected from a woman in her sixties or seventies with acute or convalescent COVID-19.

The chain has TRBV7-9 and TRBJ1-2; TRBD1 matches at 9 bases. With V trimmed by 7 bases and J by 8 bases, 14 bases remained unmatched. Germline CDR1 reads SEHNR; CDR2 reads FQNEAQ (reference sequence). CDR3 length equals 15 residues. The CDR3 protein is CASNPWDRVETGYTF. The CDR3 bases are TGTGCCAGCAACCCTTGGGACAGGGTCGAGACGGGCTACACCTTC.

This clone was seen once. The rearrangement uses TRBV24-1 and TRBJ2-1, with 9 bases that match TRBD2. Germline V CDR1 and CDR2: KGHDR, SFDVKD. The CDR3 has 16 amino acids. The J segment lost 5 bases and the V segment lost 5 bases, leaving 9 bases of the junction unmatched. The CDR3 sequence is CATSAGGLASDNEQFF. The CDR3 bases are TGTGCCACCAGTGCCGGCGGACTAGCGAGCGACAATGAGCAGTTCTTC.

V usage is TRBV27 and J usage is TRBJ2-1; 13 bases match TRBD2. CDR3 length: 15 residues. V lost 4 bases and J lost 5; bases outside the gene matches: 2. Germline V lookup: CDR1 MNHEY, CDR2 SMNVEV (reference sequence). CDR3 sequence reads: CASSSGTSGNNEQFF. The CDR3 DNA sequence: TGTGCCAGCAGTTCTGGGACTAGCGGGAACAATGAGCAGTTCTTC.

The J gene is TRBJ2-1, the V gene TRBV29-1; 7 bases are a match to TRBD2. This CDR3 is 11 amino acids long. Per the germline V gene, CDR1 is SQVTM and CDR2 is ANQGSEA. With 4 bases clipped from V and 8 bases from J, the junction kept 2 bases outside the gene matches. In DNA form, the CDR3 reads TGCAGCGTTGGGGGAGGGTATGAGCAGTTCTTC. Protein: CSVGGGYEQFF.

The CDR3 nucleotides are TGCAGCGCCTCGGTTGGCGGGAGAATGCAAGAGACCCAGTACTTC. Its protein product is CSASVGGRMQETQYF. This chain connects TRBV29-1 to TRBJ2-5; TRBD2 agrees at 7 bases. V shed 7 bases, J shed 2 bases, and the junction held 13 bases outside the gene matches. The CDR3 extends over 15 amino acids. Germline V CDR1 and CDR2: SQVTM, ANQGSEA.

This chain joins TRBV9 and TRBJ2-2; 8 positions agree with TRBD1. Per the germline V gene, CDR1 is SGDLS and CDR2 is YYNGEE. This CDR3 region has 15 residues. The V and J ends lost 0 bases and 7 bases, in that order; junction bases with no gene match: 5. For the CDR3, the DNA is TGTGCCAGCAGCGTAGATCACAGGGGGATCGGGGAGCTGTTTTTT. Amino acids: CASSVDHRGIGELFF.

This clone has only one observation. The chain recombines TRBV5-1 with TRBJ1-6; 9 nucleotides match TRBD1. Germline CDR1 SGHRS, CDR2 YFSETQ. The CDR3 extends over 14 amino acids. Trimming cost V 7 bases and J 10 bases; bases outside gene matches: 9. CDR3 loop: CASGRDRETSPLHF. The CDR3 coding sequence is TGCGCCAGCGGCCGGGACAGGGAGACCTCACCCCTCCACTTT.

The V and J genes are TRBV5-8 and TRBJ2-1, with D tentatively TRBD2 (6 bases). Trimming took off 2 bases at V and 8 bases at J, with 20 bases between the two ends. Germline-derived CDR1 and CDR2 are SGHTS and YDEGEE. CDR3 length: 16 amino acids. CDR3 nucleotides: TGTGCCAGCAGCTTTGGTCTTACCGGGAGCGTGCATGAGCAGTTCTTC. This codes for CASSFGLTGSVHEQFF.

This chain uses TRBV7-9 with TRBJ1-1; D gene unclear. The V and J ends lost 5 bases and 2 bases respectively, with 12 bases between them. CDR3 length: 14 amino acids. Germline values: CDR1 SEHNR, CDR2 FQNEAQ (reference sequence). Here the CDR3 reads CASSRWGGNTEAFF. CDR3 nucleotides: TGTGCCAGCAGCCGCTGGGGAGGAAACACTGAAGCTTTCTTT.

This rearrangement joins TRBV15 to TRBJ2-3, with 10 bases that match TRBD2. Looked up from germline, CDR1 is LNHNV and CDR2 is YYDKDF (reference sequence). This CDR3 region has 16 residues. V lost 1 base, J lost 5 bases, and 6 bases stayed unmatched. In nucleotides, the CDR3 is TGTGCCACCAGCAGAGGAAGCGGGAGGGCGATAGATACGCAGTATTTT. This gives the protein CATSRGSGRAIDTQYF.

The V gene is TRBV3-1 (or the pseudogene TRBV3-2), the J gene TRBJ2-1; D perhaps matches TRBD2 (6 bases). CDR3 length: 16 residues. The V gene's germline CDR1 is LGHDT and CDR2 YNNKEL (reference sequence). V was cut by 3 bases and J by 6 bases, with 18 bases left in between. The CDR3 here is CASSHSGRGGGNEQFF. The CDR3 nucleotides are TGTGCCAGCAGCCACTCAGGGCGGGGTGGGGGCAATGAGCAGTTCTTC.

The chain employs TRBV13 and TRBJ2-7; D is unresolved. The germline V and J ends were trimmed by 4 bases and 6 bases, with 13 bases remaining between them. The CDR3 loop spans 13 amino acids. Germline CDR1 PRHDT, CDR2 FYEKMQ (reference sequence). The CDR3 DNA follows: TGTGCCAGCAGCTCGCCGAGTACGCTCGAGCAGTACTTC. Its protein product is CASSSPSTLEQYF.

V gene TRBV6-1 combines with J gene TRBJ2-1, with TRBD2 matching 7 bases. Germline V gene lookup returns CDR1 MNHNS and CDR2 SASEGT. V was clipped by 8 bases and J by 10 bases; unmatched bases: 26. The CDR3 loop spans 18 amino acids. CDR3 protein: CASFEGAGGGRGIWEQFF. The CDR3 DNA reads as TGTGCCAGCTTTGAAGGGGCCGGAGGCGGGAGAGGAATTTGGGAGCAGTTCTTC.

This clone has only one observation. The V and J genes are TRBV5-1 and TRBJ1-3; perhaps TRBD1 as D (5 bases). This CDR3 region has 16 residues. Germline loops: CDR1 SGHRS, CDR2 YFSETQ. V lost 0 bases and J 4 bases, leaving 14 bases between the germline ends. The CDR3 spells CASSLAGLGLGNTIYF. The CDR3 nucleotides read TGCGCCAGCAGCTTGGCCGGGTTGGGACTAGGAAACACCATATATTTT.

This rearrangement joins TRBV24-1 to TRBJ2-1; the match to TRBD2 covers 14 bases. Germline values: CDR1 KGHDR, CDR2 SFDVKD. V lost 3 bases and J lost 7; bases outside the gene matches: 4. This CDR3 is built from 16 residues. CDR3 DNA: TGTGCCACCAGTGATGGGACTAGCGGGAGTGTGAATGAGCAGTTCTTC. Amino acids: CATSDGTSGSVNEQFF.

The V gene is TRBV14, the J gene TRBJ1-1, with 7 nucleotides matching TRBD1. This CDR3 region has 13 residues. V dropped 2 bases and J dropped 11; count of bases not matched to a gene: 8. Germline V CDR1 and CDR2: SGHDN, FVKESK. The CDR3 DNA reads TGTGCCAGCAGCCAATGGACAGGACACATCGCTTTCTTT. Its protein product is CASSQWTGHIAFF. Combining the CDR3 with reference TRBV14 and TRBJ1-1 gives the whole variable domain EAGVTQFPSHSVIEKGQTVTLRCDPISGHDNLYWYRRVMGKEIKFLLHFVKESKQDESGMPNNRFLAERTGGTYSTLKVQPAELEDSGVYFCASSQWTGHIAFFGQGTRLTVV.

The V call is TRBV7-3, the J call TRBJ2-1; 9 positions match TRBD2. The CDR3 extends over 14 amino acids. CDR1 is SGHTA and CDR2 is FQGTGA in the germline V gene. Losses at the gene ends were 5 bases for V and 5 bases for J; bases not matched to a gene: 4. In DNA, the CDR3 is TGTGCCAGCAGCGTTAGCGGGAGAAACAATGAGCAGTTCTTC. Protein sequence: CASSVSGRNNEQFF.

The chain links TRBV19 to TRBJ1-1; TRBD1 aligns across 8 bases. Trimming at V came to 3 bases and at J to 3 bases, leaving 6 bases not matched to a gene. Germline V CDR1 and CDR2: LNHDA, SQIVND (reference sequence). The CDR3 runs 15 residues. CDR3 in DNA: TGTGCCAGTAGTATCCCCGGACAGGGTGACACTGAAGCTTTCTTT. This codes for CASSIPGQGDTEAFF.